Sequencing of this TCR beta chain was carried out in a study of T cells in Graves' hyperthyroidism and ophthalmopathy. Regions amplified from RNA transcripts were the TCR beta CDR3 regions. The HTBI primer set was used in a first-round RT-PCR of the TCR CDR3. TCRdb independently ran MiXCR on the multiplex PCR reads; one entry per CDR3 protein. The repertoire holds more than 350,000 distinct CDR3 sequences, with approximately 18% as singletons. This CDR3 has 12 residues. Germline-derived CDR1 and CDR2 are LNHNV and YYDKDF (reference sequence). The V end was cut by 5 bases, the J end by 9 bases, with 13 bases between.

The V and J genes are TRBV15 and TRBJ1-1; D possibly corresponds to TRBD1 (5 bases). The TCR comes from a woman aged 25 to 45 with Graves' hyperthyroidism that later progressed to Graves' ophthalmopathy. Sequenced sample: blood. The CDR3, as DNA: TGTGCCACCAGCCGGAGGGGCGGAAAAGCTTTCTTT. Amino acids: CATSRRGGKAFF. Complete variable domain (other parts from reference TRBV15 and TRBJ1-1): DAMVIQNPRYQVTQFGKPVTLSCSQTLNHNVMYWYQQKSSQAPKLLFHYYDKDFNNEADTPDNFQSRRPNTSFCFLDIRSPGLGDTAMYLCATSRRGGKAFFGQGTRLTVV.